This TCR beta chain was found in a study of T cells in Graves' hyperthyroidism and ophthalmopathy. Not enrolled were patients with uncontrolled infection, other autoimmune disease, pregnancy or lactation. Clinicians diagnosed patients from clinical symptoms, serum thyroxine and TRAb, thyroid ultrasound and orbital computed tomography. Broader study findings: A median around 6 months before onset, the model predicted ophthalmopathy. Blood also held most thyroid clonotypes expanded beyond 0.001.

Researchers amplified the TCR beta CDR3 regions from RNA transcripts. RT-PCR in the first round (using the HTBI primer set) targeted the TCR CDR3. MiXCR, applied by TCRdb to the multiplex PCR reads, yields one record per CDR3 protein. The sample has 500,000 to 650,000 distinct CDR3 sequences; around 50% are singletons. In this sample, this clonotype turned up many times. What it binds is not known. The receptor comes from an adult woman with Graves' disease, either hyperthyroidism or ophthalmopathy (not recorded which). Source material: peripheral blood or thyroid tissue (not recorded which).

The CDR3 DNA follows: TGTGCCAGCAGCTTACAGACAGGGATGGGCTACGAGCAGTACTTC. Amino acid sequence: CASSLQTGMGYEQYF. The rearrangement links TRBV7-8 to TRBJ2-7; TRBD1 aligns across 7 bases. The V and J ends lost 2 bases and 3 bases, in that order; junction bases with no gene match: 7. The CDR3 runs 15 residues. CDR1 and CDR2 from the germline V gene are SGHVS and FQNEAQ.